This T cell receptor (beta chain) derives from a study of cytomegalovirus exposure and HLA in healthy donors. J lost 3 bases, V lost 1 base, and 3 bases had no gene match. The CDR3 is made up of 15 amino acids. Germline-derived CDR1 and CDR2 are LGHNA and YSLEER. This PCR relied on a set of 60 Vbeta primers and 13 Jbeta primers. Profiling relied on immunoSEQ multiplex PCR, and the TCRdb table lists in-frame clones only, not all of them. The repertoire consists of fewer than 150,000 clones, with about 79% occurring once and the leading ten covering around 4.1%. The gene calls are TRBV4-3 and TRBJ2-4; TRBD1 matches at 7 bases. Sequencing input: PBMCs. The TCR was taken from a man in his forties in good health and CMV-seropositive. The CDR3 region has the DNA TGCGCCAGCAGCCAAGGTGCAGGGGGCAAAAACATTCAGTACTTC. It is translated as CASSQGAGGKNIQYF.